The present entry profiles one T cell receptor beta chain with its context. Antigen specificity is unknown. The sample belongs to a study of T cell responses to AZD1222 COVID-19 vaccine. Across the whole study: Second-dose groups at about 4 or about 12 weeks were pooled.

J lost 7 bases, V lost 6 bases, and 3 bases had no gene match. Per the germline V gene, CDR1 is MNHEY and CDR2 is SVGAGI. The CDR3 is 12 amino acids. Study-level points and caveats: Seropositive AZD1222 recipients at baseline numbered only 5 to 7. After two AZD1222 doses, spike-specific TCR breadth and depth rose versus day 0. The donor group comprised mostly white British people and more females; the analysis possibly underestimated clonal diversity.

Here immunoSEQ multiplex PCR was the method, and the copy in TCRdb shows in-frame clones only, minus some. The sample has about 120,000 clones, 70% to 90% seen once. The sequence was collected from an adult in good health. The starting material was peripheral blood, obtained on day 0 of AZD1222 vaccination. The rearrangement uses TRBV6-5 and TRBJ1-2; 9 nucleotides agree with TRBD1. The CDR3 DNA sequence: TGTGCCAGCAGACAGGGGGCGGGTGGCTACACCTTC. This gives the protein CASRQGAGGYTF.